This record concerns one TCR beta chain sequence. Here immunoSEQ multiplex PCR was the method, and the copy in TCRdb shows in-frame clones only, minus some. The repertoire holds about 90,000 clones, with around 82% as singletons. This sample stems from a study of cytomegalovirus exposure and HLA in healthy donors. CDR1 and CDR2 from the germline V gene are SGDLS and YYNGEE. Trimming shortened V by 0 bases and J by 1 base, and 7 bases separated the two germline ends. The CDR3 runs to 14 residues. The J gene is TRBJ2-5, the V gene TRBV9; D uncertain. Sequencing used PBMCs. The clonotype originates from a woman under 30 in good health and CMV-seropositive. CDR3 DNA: TGTGCCAGCAGCGTAGGAGGTTCCCAAGAGACCCAGTACTTC. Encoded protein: CASSVGGSQETQYF.